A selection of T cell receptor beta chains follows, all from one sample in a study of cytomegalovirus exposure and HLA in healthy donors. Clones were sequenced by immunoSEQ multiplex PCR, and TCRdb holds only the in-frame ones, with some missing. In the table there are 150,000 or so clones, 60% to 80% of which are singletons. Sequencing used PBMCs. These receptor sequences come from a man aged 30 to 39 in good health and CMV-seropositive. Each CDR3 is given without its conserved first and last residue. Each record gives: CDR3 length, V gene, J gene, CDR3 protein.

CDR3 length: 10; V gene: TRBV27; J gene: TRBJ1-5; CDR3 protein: ASSRSNQPQH
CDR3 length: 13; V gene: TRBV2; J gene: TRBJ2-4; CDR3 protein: ASSGTGSAKNIQY
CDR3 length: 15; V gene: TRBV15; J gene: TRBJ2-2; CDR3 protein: ATSRDERELDTGELF
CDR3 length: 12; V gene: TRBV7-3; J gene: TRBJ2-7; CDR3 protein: ASSPSPSDVEQY
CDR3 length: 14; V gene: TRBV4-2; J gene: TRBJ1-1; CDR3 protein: ASSQDPPDRDTEAF
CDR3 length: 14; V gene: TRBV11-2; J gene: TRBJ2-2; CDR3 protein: ASSVRDRGNTGELF
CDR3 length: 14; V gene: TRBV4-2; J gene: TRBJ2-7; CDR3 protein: ASSPGLAGGPDEQY
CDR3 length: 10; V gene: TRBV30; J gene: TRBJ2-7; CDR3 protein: AWSETGREQY
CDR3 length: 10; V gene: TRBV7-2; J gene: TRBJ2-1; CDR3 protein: ASSSIRDEQF
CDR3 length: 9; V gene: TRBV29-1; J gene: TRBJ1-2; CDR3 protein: SGGQADGYT
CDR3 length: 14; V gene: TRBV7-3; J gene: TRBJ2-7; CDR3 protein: ASSLHHPGQGYEQY
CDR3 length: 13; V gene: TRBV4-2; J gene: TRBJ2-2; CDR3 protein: ASSQDKRGTGELF
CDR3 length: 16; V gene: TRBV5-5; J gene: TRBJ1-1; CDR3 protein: ASSSLGGSYRANTEAF
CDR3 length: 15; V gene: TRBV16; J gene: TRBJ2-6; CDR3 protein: ASSLDRALSGANVLT
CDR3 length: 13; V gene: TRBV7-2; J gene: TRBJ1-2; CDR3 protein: ASSLAPGVHYGYT
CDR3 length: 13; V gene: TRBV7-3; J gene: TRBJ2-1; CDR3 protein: ASSPGTGLYNEQF
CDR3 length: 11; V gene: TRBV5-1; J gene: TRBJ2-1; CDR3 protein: ASSVTGADEQF
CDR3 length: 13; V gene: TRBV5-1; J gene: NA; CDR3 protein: ASSLARDYPFEQY
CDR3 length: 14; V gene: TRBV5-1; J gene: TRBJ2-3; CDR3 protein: ASSLVSGGSRDTQY